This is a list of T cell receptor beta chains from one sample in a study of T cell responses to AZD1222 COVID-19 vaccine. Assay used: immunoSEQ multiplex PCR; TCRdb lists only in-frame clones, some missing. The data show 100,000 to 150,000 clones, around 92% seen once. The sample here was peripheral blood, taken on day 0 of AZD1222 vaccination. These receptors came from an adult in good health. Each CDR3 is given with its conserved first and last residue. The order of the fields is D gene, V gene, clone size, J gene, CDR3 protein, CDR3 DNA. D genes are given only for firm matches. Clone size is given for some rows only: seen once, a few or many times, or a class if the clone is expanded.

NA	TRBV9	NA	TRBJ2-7	CASSVDGAPYEQYF	TGTGCCAGCAGCGTAGACGGGGCCCCCTACGAGCAGTACTTC
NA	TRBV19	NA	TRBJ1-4	CASTNHEGIWEKLFF	TGTGCCAGTACTAATCACGAGGGTATATGGGAAAAACTGTTTTTT
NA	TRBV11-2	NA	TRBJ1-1	CASSFGSFMNTEAFF	TGTGCCAGCAGCTTTGGCAGCTTCATGAACACTGAAGCTTTCTTT
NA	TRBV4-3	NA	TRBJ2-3	CASSQDWRVDTDTQYF	TGCGCCAGCAGCCAAGATTGGCGGGTCGATACAGATACGCAGTATTTT
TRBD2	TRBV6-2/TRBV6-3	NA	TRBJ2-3	CASSYSPGTSVTSTDTQYF	TGTGCCAGCAGTTACTCCCCTGGGACTAGCGTTACTAGCACAGATACGCAGTATTTT
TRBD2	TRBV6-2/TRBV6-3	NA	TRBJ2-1	CASSPEFSGLYNEQFF	TGTGCCAGCAGTCCCGAGTTTAGCGGGCTTTACAATGAGCAGTTCTTC
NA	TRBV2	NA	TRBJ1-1	CASSAGVELAFF	TGTGCCAGCAGTGCAGGGGTAGAACTAGCTTTCTTT
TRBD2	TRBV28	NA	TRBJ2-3	CASSSSGRLGDTQYF	TGTGCCAGCAGTTCTAGCGGGCGACTAGGGGATACGCAGTATTTT
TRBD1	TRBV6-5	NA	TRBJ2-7	CASSISRGQYYEQYF	TGTGCCAGCAGTATATCCCGGGGACAGTACTACGAGCAGTACTTC
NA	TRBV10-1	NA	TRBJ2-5	CASIHPTRAGETQYF	TGCGCCAGCATCCACCCCACCAGGGCTGGAGAGACCCAGTACTTC
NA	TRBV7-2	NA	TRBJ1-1	CASSLGVSNTEAFF	TGTGCCAGCAGCTTGGGCGTGTCCAACACTGAAGCTTTCTTT
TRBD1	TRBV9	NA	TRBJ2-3	CASSFLGQGASDTQYF	TGTGCCAGCAGCTTTCTGGGGCAGGGGGCCTCAGATACGCAGTATTTT
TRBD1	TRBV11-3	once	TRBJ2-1	CASSLGRDRDDNEQFF	TGTGCCAGCAGCTTAGGTCGGGACAGGGACGACAATGAGCAGTTCTTC
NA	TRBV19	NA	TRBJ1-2	CASAQGSVIYGYTF	TGTGCCAGTGCCCAAGGCAGTGTAATCTATGGCTACACCTTC
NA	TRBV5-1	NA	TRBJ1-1	CASSEGWLSLNTEAFF	TGCGCCAGCAGCGAGGGGTGGTTGAGTCTGAACACTGAAGCTTTCTTT
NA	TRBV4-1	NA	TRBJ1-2	CASSQGIGTNYGYTF	TGCGCCAGCAGCCAAGGGATAGGGACGAACTATGGCTACACCTTC
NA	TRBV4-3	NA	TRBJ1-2	CASSQSSGGYYGYTF	TGCGCCAGCAGCCAATCCTCAGGTGGTTACTATGGCTACACCTTC
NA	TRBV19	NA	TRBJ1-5	CASSSGGGNQPQHF	TGTGCCAGTAGTTCGGGCGGTGGGAATCAGCCCCAGCATTTT
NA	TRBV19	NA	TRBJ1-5	CASSIAVEMPQHF	TGTGCCAGTAGTATAGCCGTGGAAATGCCCCAGCATTTT
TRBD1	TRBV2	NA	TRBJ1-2	CASTQQGANYGYTF	TGTGCCAGCACCCAACAGGGGGCAAACTATGGCTACACCTTC
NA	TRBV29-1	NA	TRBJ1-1	CSVGGTYAEAFF	TGCAGCGTTGGCGGGACTTACGCTGAAGCTTTCTTT
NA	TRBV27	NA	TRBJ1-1	CASSFRGGNTEAFF	TGTGCCAGCAGTTTCAGGGGAGGGAACACTGAAGCTTTCTTT
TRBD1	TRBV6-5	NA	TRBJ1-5	CASRTGGGKNQPQHF	TGTGCCAGCAGGACAGGGGGAGGCAAAAATCAGCCCCAGCATTTT
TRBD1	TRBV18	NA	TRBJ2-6	CASSPIDRVLKSSGANVLTF	TGTGCCAGCTCACCAATCGACAGGGTACTAAAGAGCTCTGGGGCCAACGTCCTGACTTTC
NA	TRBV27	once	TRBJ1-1	CASSLVGGLTEAFF	TGTGCCAGCAGTTTAGTGGGGGGGCTCACTGAAGCTTTCTTT
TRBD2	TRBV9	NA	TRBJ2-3	CASSVMTSGSGDTQYF	TGTGCCAGCAGCGTGATGACTAGCGGGAGTGGAGATACGCAGTATTTT
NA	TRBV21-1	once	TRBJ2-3	CASSKAHRGFLDTQYF	TGTGCCAGCAGCAAAGCGCACAGGGGGTTTTTGGATACGCAGTATTTT
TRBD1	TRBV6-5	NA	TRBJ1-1	CASSRDRGSTEAFF	TGTGCCAGCAGTCGAGACAGGGGGAGCACTGAAGCTTTCTTT
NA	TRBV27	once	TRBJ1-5	CASSPPGPDQPQHF	TGTGCCAGCAGTCCCCCGGGACCGGATCAGCCCCAGCATTTT
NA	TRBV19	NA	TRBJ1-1	CATAAAGYAEAFF	TGTGCCACGGCCGCGGCGGGGTACGCTGAAGCTTTCTTT
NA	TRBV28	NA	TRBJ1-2	CASKLSGSGTGYTF	TGTGCCAGCAAACTCTCGGGTAGCGGGACGGGCTACACCTTC
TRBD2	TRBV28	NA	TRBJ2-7	CASSSWTSGTLEQYF	TGTGCCAGCAGTTCCTGGACTAGCGGGACCCTCGAGCAGTACTTC
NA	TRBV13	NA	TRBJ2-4	CASTQLGAKNIQYF	TGTGCCAGCACCCAGTTAGGGGCCAAAAACATTCAGTACTTC
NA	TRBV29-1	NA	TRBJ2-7	CSVGGNPMRLEQYF	TGCAGCGTCGGGGGAAACCCTATGAGACTCGAGCAGTACTTC
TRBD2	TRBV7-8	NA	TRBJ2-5	CASSQMATSRRDRQYF	TGTGCCAGCAGCCAAATGGCGACTAGCAGACGAGACCGCCAGTACTTC
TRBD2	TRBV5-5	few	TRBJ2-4	CASSLETSGRAPRNIQYF	TGTGCCAGCAGCTTGGAAACTAGCGGGAGGGCCCCACGGAACATTCAGTACTTC
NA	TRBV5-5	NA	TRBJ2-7	CASSLGDGTYEQYF	TGTGCCAGCAGCTTGGGGGACGGAACCTACGAGCAGTACTTC
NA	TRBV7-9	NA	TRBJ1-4	CASSLPQDEKLFF	TGTGCCAGCAGCTTACCCCAGGATGAAAAACTGTTTTTT
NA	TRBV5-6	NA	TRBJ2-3	CASSLWTDTQYF	TGTGCCAGCAGCTTGTGGACAGATACGCAGTATTTT
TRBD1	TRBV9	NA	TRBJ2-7	CASSVAERGLYEQYF	TGTGCCAGCAGCGTAGCTGAGAGGGGGCTCTACGAGCAGTACTTC
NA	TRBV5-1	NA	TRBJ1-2	CASSLEVWAASTMDYGYTF	TGCGCCAGCAGCTTGGAGGTTTGGGCAGCTTCAACCATGGACTATGGCTACACCTTC
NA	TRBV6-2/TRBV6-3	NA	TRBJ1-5	CASSYEIRQAPQHF	TGTGCCAGCAGTTACGAAATTAGACAGGCGCCCCAGCATTTT
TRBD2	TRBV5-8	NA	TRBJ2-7	CASSLAGRTYYEQYF	TGTGCCAGCAGTCTAGCGGGAAGGACCTACTACGAGCAGTACTTC
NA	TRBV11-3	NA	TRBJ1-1	CASSPHGNTEAFF	TGTGCCAGCAGCCCACACGGGAACACTGAAGCTTTCTTT
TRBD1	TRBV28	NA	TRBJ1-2	CASSSGQGYGYTF	TGTGCCAGCAGTTCAGGACAGGGCTATGGCTACACCTTC
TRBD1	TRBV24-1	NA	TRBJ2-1	CATSDTQGWETNEQFF	TGTGCCACCAGTGATACACAGGGGTGGGAAACGAATGAGCAGTTCTTC
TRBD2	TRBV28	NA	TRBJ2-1	CASIPRTSGDWNEQFF	TGTGCCAGCATACCACGGACTAGCGGAGACTGGAATGAGCAGTTCTTC
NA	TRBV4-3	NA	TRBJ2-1	CASSLKSGSAISSYNEQFF	TGCGCCAGCAGCCTCAAATCAGGCAGTGCGATAAGCTCCTACAATGAGCAGTTCTTC